This TCR beta chain originates from a study of identical twins. Trimming cost V 6 bases and J 3 bases, with 14 bases left between them. This CDR3 spans 14 amino acids. Germline V CDR1 and CDR2: MNHNS, SASEGT. In every case, the donor was a healthy Caucasian. There are a few counts of this clonotype. TCRdb ran MiXCR on the 5' RACE reads and lists one entry per CDR3 protein. This sample has some 760,000 distinct CDR3 sequences; about 20% occur once, and the top ten carry about an eighth. The sample was also linked to a second study, of T cells expressing NK-cell markers. From that report: In a few donors, dominant clonotypes made up about 25-65% of CD3+CD56-NKG2C+ cells.

V usage is TRBV6-1 and J usage is TRBJ1-2; D possibly corresponds to TRBD1 (5 bases). Sequencing was done on a sample of PBMCs. The source of this sequence is a woman between 18 and 29 years old in good health. The CDR3 sequence: CASRNRDDDYGYTF. CDR3 nucleotides: TGTGCCAGCAGGAACCGGGACGATGACTATGGCTACACCTTC.